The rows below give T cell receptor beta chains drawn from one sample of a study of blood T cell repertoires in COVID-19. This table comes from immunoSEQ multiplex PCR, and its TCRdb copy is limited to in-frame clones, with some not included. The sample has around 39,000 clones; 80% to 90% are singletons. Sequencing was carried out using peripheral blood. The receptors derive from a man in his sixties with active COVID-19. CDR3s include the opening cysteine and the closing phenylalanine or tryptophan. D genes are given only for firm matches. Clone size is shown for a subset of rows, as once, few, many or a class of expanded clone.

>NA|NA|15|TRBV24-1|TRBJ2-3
CATSGRTEGADTQYF
TGTGCCACCAGTGGTAGAACGGAAGGGGCAGATACGCAGTATTTT
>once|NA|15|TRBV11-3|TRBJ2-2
CASSLGQENTGELFF
TGTGCCAGCAGCTTAGGACAGGAAAACACCGGGGAGCTGTTTTTT
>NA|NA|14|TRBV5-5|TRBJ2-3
CASSSTWPGDTQYF
TGTGCCAGCAGCTCGACCTGGCCGGGTGATACGCAGTATTTT
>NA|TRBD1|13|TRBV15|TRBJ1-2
CATSLTGPVPYTF
TGTGCCACCAGTCTGACAGGGCCAGTTCCCTACACCTTC
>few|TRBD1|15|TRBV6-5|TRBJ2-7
CASSYSDRRIDEQYF
TGTGCCAGCAGTTACTCGGACAGGCGTATCGACGAGCAGTACTTC
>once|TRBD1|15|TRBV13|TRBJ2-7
CASSLGGTAAYEQYF
TGTGCCAGCAGCTTAGGGGGGACAGCCGCCTACGAGCAGTACTTC
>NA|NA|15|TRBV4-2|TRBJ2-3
CASSPGGGETDTQYF
TGTGCCAGCAGCCCGGGCGGAGGGGAAACAGATACGCAGTATTTT
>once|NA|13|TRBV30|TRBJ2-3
CAWNLPRTDTQYF
TGTGCCTGGAATCTACCCCGAACAGATACGCAGTATTTT
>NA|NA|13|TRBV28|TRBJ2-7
CASNWGTPYEQYF
TGTGCCAGCAACTGGGGGACACCCTACGAGCAGTACTTC
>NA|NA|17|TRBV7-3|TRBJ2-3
CASSPSRAGLSTDTQYF
TGTGCCAGCAGCCCCTCTCGAGCGGGCCTAAGCACAGATACGCAGTATTTT